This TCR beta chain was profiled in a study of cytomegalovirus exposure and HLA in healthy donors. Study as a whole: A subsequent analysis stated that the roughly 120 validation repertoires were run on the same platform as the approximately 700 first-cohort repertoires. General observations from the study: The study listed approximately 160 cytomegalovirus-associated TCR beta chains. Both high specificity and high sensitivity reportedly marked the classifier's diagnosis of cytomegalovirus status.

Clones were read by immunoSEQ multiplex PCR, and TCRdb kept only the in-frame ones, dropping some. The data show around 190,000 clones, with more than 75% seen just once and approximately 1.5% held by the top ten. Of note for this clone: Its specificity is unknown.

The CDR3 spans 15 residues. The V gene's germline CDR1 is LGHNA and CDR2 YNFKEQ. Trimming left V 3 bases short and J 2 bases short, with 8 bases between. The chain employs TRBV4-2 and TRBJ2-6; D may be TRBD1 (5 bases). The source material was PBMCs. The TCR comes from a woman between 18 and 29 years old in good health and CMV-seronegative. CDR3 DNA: TGTGCCAGCAGCCAGGACACGGCTGGGGCCAACGTCCTGACTTTC. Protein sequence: CASSQDTAGANVLTF.